The 28 T cell receptor beta chains given below trace back to one sample, sequenced in a study of blood T cells in healthy people across ages. Then a second PCR, running about 6 to 12 cycles, was carried out with a sample-barcoded 5' primer and a J-beta primer mix. Using its own MiXCR run on the 5' RACE reads, TCRdb lists one record per CDR3 protein. The sample shows hundreds of thousands of distinct CDR3 sequences, approximately 44% of them seen only once. The source material was blood. These receptors all come from a man between 60 and 75 years old in good health.

J is TRBJ1-6 and V is TRBV12-3 or TRBV12-4, with a tentative D call TRBD1 (6 bases). Between the trimmed V and J ends, which lost 0 bases and 2 bases, there was a span of 11 bases. The CDR3 runs to 17 residues. CDR3 sequence reads: CASSLALTGTYNSPLHF. CDR3 sequence (DNA): TGTGCCAGCAGTTTAGCGCTAACAGGGACCTATAATTCACCCCTCCACTTT.

In its sample, this clonotype was seen many times. The chain carries TRBV6-2 or TRBV6-3 and TRBJ2-3; D unresolved. V was shortened by 4 bases and J by 2 bases, with 10 bases between the two germline ends. Germline V CDR1 and CDR2: MNHEY, SVGEGT. The CDR3 extends over 14 amino acids. DNA for the CDR3: TGTGCCAGCAGTTCCGGCCAAATCACAGATACGCAGTATTTT. Translation gives CASSSGQITDTQYF.

The V and J genes are TRBV7-2 and TRBJ2-2; D remains unclear. Per germline, CDR1 SGHTA and CDR2 FQGNSA. The V gene lost 4 bases and the J gene lost 3 bases, with 6 bases spanning the gap. This CDR3 comprises 13 residues. In DNA, the CDR3 is TGTGCCAGCAGCTCAGCACACACCGGGGAGCTGTTTTTT. Translating it yields CASSSAHTGELFF.

V gene TRBV7-2 combines with J gene TRBJ1-6, with no clear D. The CDR3 extends over 12 amino acids. The germline V and J ends were trimmed by 1 base and 11 bases, with 6 bases remaining between them. CDR1 SGHTA and CDR2 FQGNSA come from the germline V gene. As DNA, the CDR3 is TGTGCCAGCAGCTTAGGTTTTGCACCCCTCCACTTT. This encodes CASSLGFAPLHF.

This clonotype has only a few counts. The CDR3 region has the DNA TGTGCCAGCGGCAGGTCGGTGGGTTCCTACGAGCAGTACTTC. Translation: CASGRSVGSYEQYF. The rearrangement uses TRBV28 and TRBJ2-7; D is undetermined. The ends were cut back, 8 bases at V and 1 base at J, with 15 bases in the middle. The CDR3 is 14 residues long. CDR1 and CDR2 (germline): MDHEN, SYDVKM.

Comment on this clonotype: A read error may produce the germline difference seen at one junction end. For the CDR3, the DNA is TGTGCCAGCAGTCACTCGAACCTCCTAAAAACGCAGTATTTT. Translating gives CASSHSNLLKTQYF. V is TRBV6-2 or TRBV6-3 and J is TRBJ2-3; D is uncertain. Germline CDR1 reads MNHEY; CDR2 reads SVGEGT. The CDR3 totals 14 residues.

This chain connects TRBV20-1 to TRBJ2-7, with D hard to call. V lost 2 bases to trimming and J lost 1 base, with 12 bases between them. Germline assignment: CDR1 DFQATT and CDR2 SNEGSKA (reference sequence). The CDR3 consists of 14 residues. The CDR3 sequence: CSARWVTDSYEQYF. The CDR3 nucleotides read TGCAGTGCTAGATGGGTGACCGATTCCTACGAGCAGTACTTC.

The rearrangement joins TRBV7-9 to TRBJ2-5, with TRBD2 matching 7 bases. The CDR3 consists of 14 residues. V lost 5 bases to trimming and J lost 5 bases; unmatched junction nucleotides: 8. Germline CDR1 SEHNR, CDR2 FQNEAQ (reference sequence). CDR3 residues: CASSLGLVVETQYF. CDR3 DNA sequence: TGTGCCAGCAGCCTTGGACTAGTTGTCGAGACCCAGTACTTC.

This clonotype was observed a single time. The CDR3 sequence is CASSPRWEQSSYNEQFF. DNA of the CDR3: TGTGCCAGCAGCCCAAGATGGGAACAGAGCTCCTACAATGAGCAGTTCTTC. This chain joins TRBV9 and TRBJ2-1; D is unresolved. V gave up 4 bases and J gave up 0 bases, with 17 bases separating them. The germline CDR1 and CDR2 sequences are SGDLS and YYNGEE. CDR3 length: 17 amino acids. The full variable domain, completed using reference TRBV9 and TRBJ2-1, is DSGVTQTPKHLITATGQRVTLRCSPRSGDLSVYWYQQSLDQGLQFLIQYYNGEERAKGNILERFSAQQFPDLHSELNLSSLELGDSALYFCASSPRWEQSSYNEQFFGPGTRLTVL.

This clonotype was recorded a few times. This sequence joins TRBV11-2 and TRBJ2-5; tentatively, D is TRBD1 (6 bases). In germline, CDR1 is SGHAT, CDR2 FQNNGV. This CDR3 region has 15 residues. Trimming removed 1 base at V and 1 base at J, with 10 bases between. In nucleotides, the CDR3 is TGTGCCAGCAGCTTAGTCTGGGGGCGCCAAGAGACCCAGTACTTC. Translation: CASSLVWGRQETQYF.

This chain uses TRBV11-3 with TRBJ2-2; D perhaps matches TRBD1 (5 bases). Trimming left V 5 bases short and J 10 bases short, with 17 bases between. Looked up from germline, CDR1 is SGHNT and CDR2 is YENEEA. The CDR3 is 14 amino acids. The CDR3 loop reads CASSRSGAIEELFF. The CDR3 DNA reads TGTGCCAGCAGCCGTAGTGGGGCGATCGAGGAGCTGTTTTTT.

The chain combines TRBV27 with TRBJ1-5; 7 nucleotides line up with TRBD1. CDR3 length: 15 residues. Per germline, CDR1 MNHEY and CDR2 SMNVEV (reference sequence). Trimming took 6 bases from V and 5 from J; bases not matched to a gene: 10. CDR3 in DNA: TGTGCCAGCAGCCCTACGGGACAGAGATATCAGCCCCAGCATTTT. Translating it yields CASSPTGQRYQPQHF.

The chain combines TRBV9 with TRBJ2-4; the D gene could be TRBD1 or TRBD2 (5 bases each). V lost 3 bases and J 0 bases, leaving 16 bases between the germline ends. This CDR3 is built from 17 residues. The germline V gene has CDR1 SGDLS and CDR2 YYNGEE. The CDR3 coding sequence is TGTGCCAGCAGCGAGCGAGGGGACCTTTTAGCCAAAAACATTCAGTACTTC. This gives the protein CASSERGDLLAKNIQYF.

The chain employs TRBV19 and TRBJ2-5, with D hard to call. The CDR3 sequence is 13 residues long. V lost 4 bases and J lost 5, with 11 bases in between. Germline CDR1 reads LNHDA; CDR2 reads SQIVND (reference sequence). The CDR3 protein is CASSKGRSETQYF. The CDR3 region has the DNA TGTGCCAGTAGTAAAGGACGATCGGAGACCCAGTACTTC.

The chain joins TRBV24-1 to TRBJ2-3, with D tentatively TRBD1 (5 bases). V lost 5 bases and J lost 4, with 15 bases in between. The CDR3 runs to 15 residues. Looked up from germline, CDR1 is KGHDR and CDR2 is SFDVKD. The CDR3 DNA is TGTGCCACCAGTGTGGAAGGAGCAGGGTCAGATACGCAGTATTTT. It specifies CATSVEGAGSDTQYF.

The chain uses TRBV6-2 or TRBV6-3 and TRBJ1-5; 8 bases are shared with TRBD1. Germline-derived CDR1 and CDR2 are MNHEY and SVGEGT. CDR3 length: 16 residues. The V gene end was trimmed by 5 bases and the J gene end by 4 bases; junction bases not matched to a gene: 10. Here the CDR3 reads CASSTGTGGLNQPQHF. CDR3 bases: TGTGCCAGCAGTACGGGGACAGGAGGCCTAAATCAGCCCCAGCATTTT.

V is TRBV7-9 and J is TRBJ2-1; 9 bases align to TRBD2. The CDR3 is 15 residues long. Trimming removed 3 bases from V and 2 bases from J; junction bases left unmatched: 2. The germline gives CDR1 SEHNR, CDR2 FQNEAQ (reference sequence). This chain's CDR3 is CASSFGGRAYNEQFF. The CDR3 bases are TGTGCCAGCAGCTTTGGCGGGAGGGCCTACAATGAGCAGTTCTTC.

This clonotype was seen only a few times. The V call is TRBV11-2, the J call TRBJ2-3, with 11 bases that match TRBD1. The V and J ends lost 8 bases and 5 bases, in that order; junction bases with no gene match: 6. This CDR3 is built from 14 residues. Germline CDR1 is SGHAT and CDR2 is FQNNGV. CDR3 coding DNA: TGTGCCAGCGGGGACAGGGGGTTCTTAGATACGCAGTATTTT. Translated: CASGDRGFLDTQYF.

The CDR3 nucleotides read TGTGCCAGCAGCATTAACGAAGGGGGCAGGGTAAACAATGAGCAGTTCTTC. This codes for CASSINEGGRVNNEQFF. This chain connects TRBV11-2 to TRBJ2-1, with 7 bases aligning to TRBD1. This CDR3 region has 17 residues. Germline-derived CDR1 and CDR2 are SGHAT and FQNNGV. With 5 bases clipped from V and 5 bases from J, the junction kept 15 bases outside the gene matches.

The rearrangement joins TRBV20-1 to TRBJ2-5; D not resolved. Trimming cost V 1 base and J 11 bases, with 23 bases left between them. Germline loops: CDR1 DFQATT, CDR2 SNEGSKA (reference sequence). The CDR3 covers 15 residues. The CDR3 loop is CSARAGQLRLDEQYF. In DNA, the CDR3 is TGCAGTGCTAGAGCGGGTCAGCTAAGGCTGGATGAGCAGTACTTC.

This clonotype was observed a few times. One end of the junction does not line up with germline, which may come from a read error. This rearrangement joins TRBV18 to TRBJ2-7; 9 bases are a match to TRBD1. There are 15 residues in the CDR3. Germline assignment: CDR1 KGHSH and CDR2 LQKENI. The CDR3: CASSHPGQGNYEQYF. The CDR3 region has the DNA TGTGCCAGTTCACACCCGGGACAGGGTAATTACGAGCAGTACTTC.

This clonotype was recorded only once. The V call is TRBV20-1, the J call TRBJ2-1, with 9 bases lining up with TRBD2. V lost 3 bases and J lost 3; bases outside the gene matches: 3. The CDR3 totals 14 residues. Germline lookup yields CDR1 DFQATT and CDR2 SNEGSKA (reference sequence). The chain's CDR3 is CSARAGGDYNEQFF. The CDR3 nucleotides read TGCAGTGCTAGGGCGGGGGGGGACTACAATGAGCAGTTCTTC.

The chain uses TRBV7-2 and TRBJ2-3; TRBD1 is a possible D gene (6 bases). Germline CDR1 SGHTA, CDR2 FQGNSA. Trimming removed 5 bases from V and 4 bases from J, with 16 bases in between. The CDR3 is made up of 15 amino acids. The CDR3 DNA sequence: TGTGCCAGCAGCCCCCGTGGGGGCAGGGCAGATACGCAGTATTTT. Amino acid sequence: CASSPRGGRADTQYF.

This clonotype was seen only once. J is TRBJ2-1 and V is TRBV27; perhaps TRBD2 as D (6 bases). The CDR3 extends over 14 amino acids. Germline CDR1 and CDR2: MNHEY and SMNVEV (reference sequence). Trimming left V 6 bases short and J 6 bases short, with 15 bases between. This CDR3 is CASRGGPPGNEQFF. The CDR3 nucleotides are TGTGCCAGCAGGGGGGGACCTCCGGGCAATGAGCAGTTCTTC.

The CDR3 region is CASSVSGRTDTQYF. In DNA form, the CDR3 reads TGTGCCAGCAGCGTATCAGGACGCACAGATACGCAGTATTTT. V usage is TRBV9 and J usage is TRBJ2-3; no reliable D call. From germline, CDR1 is SGDLS and CDR2 YYNGEE. The CDR3 is 14 amino acids. Trimming removed 1 base at V and 1 base at J, with 7 bases between.

A single count supports this clonotype. V is TRBV11-2 and J is TRBJ2-1; possibly TRBD1 for D (5 bases). This CDR3 comprises 13 residues. Trimming took off 6 bases at V and 12 bases at J, with 18 bases between the two ends. The germline V gene encodes CDR1 SGHAT and CDR2 FQNNGV. Here the CDR3 reads CASSLSDTVGQFF. In DNA form, the CDR3 reads TGTGCCAGCAGTTTGTCGGACACCGTAGGGCAGTTCTTC.

This clonotype appeared a few times. J is TRBJ2-5 and V is TRBV12-3 or TRBV12-4; TRBD1 aligns across 9 bases. This CDR3 has 14 residues. With V trimmed by 5 bases and J by 5 bases, 6 bases remained unmatched. The CDR3 is CASSPGTGTETQYF. The CDR3, as DNA: TGTGCCAGCAGTCCCGGGACAGGGACGGAGACCCAGTACTTC.

This clonotype was observed a handful of times. The chain joins TRBV4-3 to TRBJ2-5; D is ambiguous. The V gene's germline CDR1 is LGHNA and CDR2 YSLEER. The CDR3 totals 14 residues. Trimming cost V 0 bases and J 8 bases, with 13 bases left between them. The CDR3 bases are TGCGCCAGCAGCCAAGATCGTTCTTCCCAAACCCAGTACTTC. Its translation is CASSQDRSSQTQYF.